The rows below give T cell receptor beta chains drawn from one sample of a study of blood T cells in healthy people across ages. TCRdb analysed the 5' RACE reads with MiXCR anew, one entry per CDR3 protein. This table has some 1.7 million distinct CDR3 sequences, roughly 27% appearing once. The sequenced sample was blood. Receptors originate from a woman in her thirties in good health. Each CDR3 is given with its conserved first and last residue. A D gene is named only where the DNA matches it firmly. Expanded clones are given a class, and other clones once, few, many or no size at all.

V gene,clone size,D gene,J gene,CDR3 DNA,CDR3 protein
TRBV7-9,-,-,TRBJ2-1,TGTGCCAGCAGCTTGCCGGTGGTGGGTGAGCAGTTCTTC,CASSLPVVGEQFF
TRBV7-9,few,-,TRBJ2-7,TGTGCCAGCAGCCCTCTCGACAGCACCTACGAGCAGTACTTC,CASSPLDSTYEQYF
TRBV6-5,few,-,TRBJ1-2,TGTGCCAGCTCGATTGCCGGGCAACGTGGCTACACCTTC,CASSIAGQRGYTF
TRBV6-5,few,-,TRBJ2-1,TGTGCCAGCAGTTACTCGAAGTTTAGCCCCACCCGGAGCTCCTACAATGAGCAGTTCTTC,CASSYSKFSPTRSSYNEQFF
TRBV5-6,few,-,TRBJ2-4,TGTGCCAGCAGCGTAGGGCCCGACTCGGAGTACTTC,CASSVGPDSEYF
TRBV7-3,few,TRBD2,TRBJ2-3,TGTGCCAGCAGCGGAGGGACTAGTTTTCCCACAGATACGCAGTATTTT,CASSGGTSFPTDTQYF
TRBV29-1,few,-,TRBJ1-1,TGCAGCGTTGAGCCGGGGAACACTGAAGCTTTCTTT,CSVEPGNTEAFF
TRBV29-1,few,-,TRBJ2-7,TGCAGCGTCGCCCGGTTGGAGGAGCAGTACTTC,CSVARLEEQYF
TRBV27,many,-,TRBJ2-7,TGTGCCAGCAGTTTATCGGCGGCCTACGAGCAGTACTTC,CASSLSAAYEQYF
TRBV9,-,-,TRBJ1-4,TGTGCCAGCAGCCCGGGGGTCACAACTAATGAAAAACTGTTTTTT,CASSPGVTTNEKLFF
TRBV28,few,-,TRBJ2-5,TGTGCCAGCAGTCCCCCCCACTACCAAGAGACCCAGTACTTC,CASSPPHYQETQYF
TRBV6-5,-,-,TRBJ1-5,TGTGCCAGCAGTTACGCCGGGATACTTGTGGGGCCCCAGCATTTT,CASSYAGILVGPQHF
TRBV7-9,-,TRBD2,TRBJ2-3,TGTGCCAGCAGCCCCCTGACTAGCGGGCCTAGCACAGATACGCAGTATTTT,CASSPLTSGPSTDTQYF
TRBV12-3/TRBV12-4,-,TRBD2,TRBJ2-3,TGTGCCAGCAGTTTCGGGGGGGGGGTATCGCGGACAGATACGCAGTATTTT,CASSFGGGVSRTDTQYF
TRBV20-1,few,TRBD1,TRBJ1-2,TGCAGTGCTAGAGACTTCCGGGACAGTGATGGCTACACCTTC,CSARDFRDSDGYTF
TRBV28,many,-,TRBJ2-5,TGTGCCAGCAGCCCCCCAGCGAAAGAGACCCAGTACTTC,CASSPPAKETQYF
TRBV29-1,-,-,TRBJ1-4,TGCAGCGTTCGACCGGGGGAAGAAAAACTGTTTTTT,CSVRPGEEKLFF
TRBV7-9,-,TRBD1,TRBJ1-6,TGTGCCAGCAGTAGCGGGACAGGAGCTAATTCACCCCTCCACTTT,CASSSGTGANSPLHF
TRBV5-1,-,TRBD2,TRBJ2-5,TGCGCCAGCAGCTTGGGGACTAGAGGCCATGAGCAGTACTTC,CASSLGTRGHEQYF
TRBV5-4,few,-,TRBJ2-3,TGTGCCAGCAGCTTCCGGGACTTCGGAGATACGCAGTATTTT,CASSFRDFGDTQYF
TRBV5-5,few,-,TRBJ2-3,TGTGCCAGCAGCTTGGGGGATCCAGGGGTGTTTACAGATACGCAGTATTTT,CASSLGDPGVFTDTQYF
TRBV4-1,many,-,TRBJ1-2,TGCGCCAGCAGCCAAGAGGCGCAGTCTAACTATGGCTACACCTTC,CASSQEAQSNYGYTF
TRBV5-5,-,TRBD1,TRBJ2-1,TGTCCCAGCAGCCGGGACAGTTCCTACAATGAGCAGTTCTTC,CPSSRDSSYNEQFF
TRBV7-9,many,TRBD1,TRBJ2-5,TGTGCCAGCAGCTTAGCGACAGGGTGGGAGACCCAGTACTTC,CASSLATGWETQYF
TRBV3-1,-,-,TRBJ1-1,TGTGCCAGCAGCCACGGAAGTCAAGCTTTCTTT,CASSHGSQAFF
TRBV7-2,few,TRBD2,TRBJ2-1,TGTGCCAGCAGCCCCCGTTGGGGCGGGAGCTCCTACAATGAGCAGTTCTTC,CASSPRWGGSSYNEQFF
TRBV20-1,few,-,TRBJ2-5,TGCAGTGCTAGAGTCCTAGCGTACCGAAGGGCAGAGACCCAGTACTTC,CSARVLAYRRAETQYF